Listed below are T cell receptor beta chains from one sample, sequenced in a study of blood T cell repertoires in COVID-19. TCRdb's copy holds only in-frame clones and misses some; the assay was immunoSEQ multiplex PCR. In the table there are about 200,000 clones, approximately 84% of which are singletons. Sequencing was performed on peripheral blood. These receptors all stem from a man in his fifties with acute or convalescent COVID-19. Both conserved end residues are part of each CDR3. The order of the fields is CDR3 protein, CDR3 DNA, D gene, J gene, clone size, V gene. The D gene is left open where the match is weak. Clone size is not always given. Where it is, it says once, few, many or a class for expanded clones.

CASSPDRNEKLFF TGTGCCAGCTCACCAGACAGAAATGAAAAACTGTTTTTT . TRBJ1-4 . TRBV18
CASSLARVLNEQFF TGCGCCAGCAGCTTGGCCAGGGTCCTCAATGAGCAGTTCTTC . TRBJ2-1 . TRBV5-1
CASSPGDRGQQETQYF TGTGCCAGCAGCCCCGGGGACAGGGGGCAGCAAGAGACCCAGTACTTC TRBD1 TRBJ2-5 . TRBV7-9
CAISERGQGSSGELFF TGTGCCATCAGTGAGAGGGGACAGGGATCGTCCGGGGAGCTGTTTTTT TRBD1 TRBJ2-2 . TRBV10-3
CASSQSRDTYEQYF TGTGCCAGCTCACAGTCCCGGGACACATACGAGCAGTACTTC . TRBJ2-7 . TRBV18
CASSPLPADSYGYTF TGTGCCAGCTCACCATTACCCGCTGATAGCTATGGCTACACCTTC . TRBJ1-2 . TRBV18
CASSRQILNTEAFF TGTGCCAGCAGCAGACAGATTTTGAACACTGAAGCTTTCTTT . TRBJ1-1 . TRBV21-1
CASSTNYGYTF TGTGCCAGCAGTACTAACTATGGCTACACCTTC . TRBJ1-2 . TRBV5-4
CASSPGTSLDTQYF TGTGCCAGCAGCCCCGGGACTAGCTTAGATACGCAGTATTTT TRBD2 TRBJ2-3 few TRBV7-9
CASSRSSYNEQFF TGTGCCAGCAGCCGGAGTAGCTACAATGAGCAGTTCTTC . TRBJ2-1 . TRBV12-3/TRBV12-4
CASSLLPTGGKAFF TGTGCCAGCAGCCTCCTGCCTACAGGGGGCAAGGCTTTCTTT TRBD1 TRBJ1-1 . TRBV11-2
CASRPTSGVQGPPYGYTF TGTGCCAGTAGACCAACCTCGGGGGTGCAGGGTCCTCCCTATGGCTACACCTTC . TRBJ1-2 . TRBV19
CSVLEGLMETEAFF TGCAGCGTCTTGGAGGGTCTGATGGAGACTGAAGCTTTCTTT . TRBJ1-1 . TRBV29-1
CASSDGSPGLLGSYEQYF TGTGCCAGCAGTGACGGATCCCCGGGACTTTTGGGCTCCTACGAGCAGTACTTC . TRBJ2-7 . TRBV6-1
CASSSGPGGAKTEAFF TGTGCCAGCAGCTCCGGGCCAGGGGGCGCGAAAACTGAAGCTTTCTTT TRBD1 TRBJ1-1 . TRBV7-2
CASTPGRGNQPQHF TGTGCCAGCACCCCCGGCCGGGGCAATCAGCCCCAGCATTTT . TRBJ1-5 few TRBV27
CASSLASGVGGYTF TGCGCCAGCAGCTTGGCATCAGGGGTTGGTGGCTACACCTTC . TRBJ1-2 . TRBV5-1
CASSRGDPRSYNSPLHF TGTGCCAGCAGTCGCGGGGATCCTCGCTCCTATAATTCACCCCTCCACTTT . TRBJ1-6 . TRBV6-6
CASSFSGPHNEQFF TGTGCCAGCAGTTTTAGCGGCCCCCACAATGAGCAGTTCTTC . TRBJ2-1 . TRBV27
CASSTPERGRAEAFF TGCGCCAGCAGCACACCCGAGAGGGGGAGGGCTGAAGCTTTCTTT . TRBJ1-1 . TRBV5-1
CASSLVGGLETQYF TGTGCCAGCAGCTTAGTCGGAGGGTTGGAGACCCAGTACTTC . TRBJ2-5 . TRBV7-6
CASSRGQGGGQPQHF TGTGCCAGCAGCCGCGGACAGGGAGGCGGTCAGCCCCAGCATTTT TRBD1 TRBJ1-5 . TRBV3-1/TRBV3-2
CASSLGNRYEQYF TGTGCCAGCAGCTTGGGAAATCGGTACGAGCAGTACTTC . TRBJ2-7 . TRBV5-8
CAGSGTGGPYSNQPQHF TGTGCCGGCTCCGGGACAGGAGGGCCCTATAGCAATCAGCCCCAGCATTTT TRBD1 TRBJ1-5 . TRBV28
CASSLLTGKNSYEQYF TGCGCCAGCAGCCTGCTGACAGGAAAGAACTCCTACGAGCAGTACTTC . TRBJ2-7 . TRBV5-1
CASSQFPGGTVWRGAHEQYF TGCGCCAGCAGCCAATTTCCGGGAGGGACGGTCTGGAGGGGGGCCCACGAGCAGTACTTC TRBD2 TRBJ2-7 . TRBV4-1
CASRRGQVLNGYTF TGTGCCAGCAGAAGGGGACAGGTGCTCAATGGCTACACCTTC TRBD1 TRBJ1-2 few TRBV6-5
CASSFQAGGHDEQFF TGTGCCAGCAGCTTCCAAGCGGGGGGGCACGATGAGCAGTTCTTC TRBD2 TRBJ2-1 . TRBV7-2
CASSPRQGPNTEAFF TGTGCCAGCAGCCCGAGACAGGGGCCGAACACTGAAGCTTTCTTT TRBD1 TRBJ1-1 . TRBV7-9
CAWSSSGNQPQHF TGTGCCTGGAGTTCTAGTGGCAATCAGCCCCAGCATTTT . TRBJ1-5 . TRBV30
CASSLGGTGNTEAFF TGTGCCAGCAGCTTAGGGGGGACAGGGAACACTGAAGCTTTCTTT TRBD1 TRBJ1-1 . TRBV7-9
CASSRETSGRQTQYF TGTGCCAGCAGCCGCGAGACTAGCGGGCGGCAGACCCAGTACTTC TRBD2 TRBJ2-5 . TRBV7-2
CASRGMAGENYGYTF TGTGCCAGCCGTGGGATGGCAGGGGAAAACTATGGCTACACCTTC . TRBJ1-2 . TRBV25-1
CASGQGAANYGYTF TGTGCCAGCGGACAGGGCGCGGCAAACTATGGCTACACCTTC TRBD1 TRBJ1-2 . TRBV6-1